These T cell receptor beta chains were read from a single sample in a study of glioma-infiltrating T cells. TCRdb independently ran MiXCR on the multiplex PCR reads; one entry per CDR3 protein. Counted here are tens of thousands of distinct CDR3 sequences, around 40% occurring once; the ten biggest clones make up roughly two fifths. Sequencing was performed on glioma tissue, nonneoplastic brain tissue, or PBMCs (not recorded which). These receptors originate from a human donor with low-grade glioma or glioblastoma, undergoing nonglioma brain surgery, or in good health (not recorded which). The CDR3 runs from the conserved cysteine through the conserved F or W. The D gene is left open where the match is weak. Expanded clones are given a class, and other clones once, few, many or no size at all.

size | J | V | D | CDR3 | DNA
many | TRBJ2-7 | TRBV20-1 | TRBD2 | CSAIRTSGGYEQYF | TGCAGTGCTATTCGAACTAGCGGGGGTTACGAGCAGTACTTC
many | TRBJ1-3 | TRBV19 | - | CASSIDRETAGNTIYF | TGTGCCAGTAGTATAGATCGCGAGACAGCTGGAAACACCATATATTTT
many | TRBJ2-1 | TRBV10-3 | - | CAIKGQERYNEQFF | TGTGCCATCAAAGGACAAGAACGCTACAATGAGCAGTTCTTC
many | TRBJ1-2 | TRBV4-3 | - | CASSQDLRGRDGYTF | TGCGCCAGCAGCCAAGACCTCCGGGGAAGGGACGGCTACACCTTC
many | TRBJ1-1 | TRBV18 | - | CASSPEVGNTEAFF | TGTGCCAGCTCACCAGAAGTGGGGAACACTGAAGCTTTCTTT
many | TRBJ2-4 | TRBV20-1 | - | CSVRLLKNIQYF | TGCAGTGTCCGGTTATTAAAAAACATTCAGTACTTC
many | TRBJ2-1 | TRBV2 | TRBD2 | CASRGGGSYNEQFF | TGTGCCAGCAGGGGGGGGGGTTCTTACAATGAGCAGTTCTTC
once | TRBJ2-3 | TRBV15 | - | CATSSLVSGPQDTQYF | TGTGCCACCAGCAGCTTAGTAAGCGGGCCCCAGGATACGCAGTATTTT
many | TRBJ2-3 | TRBV12-3/TRBV12-4 | TRBD1 | CASSLGDRVTDTQYF | TGTGCCAGCAGTTTGGGAGACAGGGTCACAGATACGCAGTATTTT
- | TRBJ2-7 | TRBV7-3 | - | CASSLTAATYEQHF | TGTGCCAGCAGCCTAACGGCGGCCACCTACGAGCAGCACTTC
- | TRBJ2-1 | TRBV5-1 | - | CASSRADYLRPGEQFF | TGCGCCAGCAGCCGCGCGGACTACTTAAGGCCGGGTGAGCAGTTCTTC
- | TRBJ2-7 | TRBV5-4 | - | CASSGRDSQYF | TGTGCCAGCAGCGGCCGGGACTCGCAGTACTTC
- | TRBJ2-2 | TRBV20-1 | - | CTARGSGKDGELFF | TGCACTGCTAGAGGGTCAGGGAAGGACGGGGAGCTGTTTTTT
- | TRBJ2-3 | TRBV6-1 | TRBD2 | CASSPRRTSGPFSTDTQYF | TGTGCCAGCAGTCCCCGTCGAACTAGCGGGCCCTTCAGCACAGATACGCAGTATTTT
- | TRBJ1-1 | TRBV20-1 | - | CSASSDRGTEPFF | TGCAGTGCTAGTTCCGATAGGGGCACTGAACCTTTCTTT
many | TRBJ1-3 | TRBV7-8 | TRBD1 | CASSPLETGTSSGNTIYF | TGTGCCAGCAGCCCGCTGGAGACAGGGACGAGCTCTGGAAACACCATATATTTT
few | TRBJ2-5 | TRBV29-1 | - | CSVGGFTGLETQYF | TGCAGCGTGGGGGGATTCACAGGGTTGGAGACCCAGTACTTC
- | TRBJ1-1 | TRBV5-6 | - | CASSLEPGADTEAFF | TGTGCCAGCAGCTTGGAACCCGGAGCGGACACTGAAGCTTTCTTT
many | TRBJ1-6 | TRBV5-4 | - | CASSFQGNSPLHF | TGTGCCAGCAGCTTTCAGGGGAATTCACCCCTCCACTTT
many | TRBJ2-1 | TRBV12-3/TRBV12-4 | TRBD2 | CASRPRTSGRYNEQFF | TGTGCCAGCAGACCTAGGACTAGCGGTCGGTACAATGAGCAGTTCTTC
many | TRBJ2-1 | TRBV2 | TRBD2 | CASSMTSGSRNEQFF | TGTGCCAGCAGCATGACTAGCGGGAGTCGCAATGAGCAGTTCTTC
once | TRBJ2-7 | TRBV6-1 | - | CSSSPQGRGEQYF | TGTTCCAGCAGCCCACAGGGTCGAGGGGAGCAGTACTTC
many | TRBJ2-3 | TRBV19 | - | CASSIIRPEASTDTQYF | TGTGCCAGTAGTATAATTAGGCCAGAAGCTAGCACAGATACGCAGTATTTT
many | TRBJ2-3 | TRBV7-2 | - | CASSPGLRTDTQYF | TGTGCCAGCTCACCCGGACTCCGCACAGATACGCAGTATTTT
many | TRBJ2-5 | TRBV24-1 | TRBD2 | CATSDPGLAPETQYF | TGTGCCACCAGTGACCCGGGACTAGCTCCGGAGACCCAGTACTTC
few | TRBJ2-1 | TRBV13 | TRBD2 | CASSLIMGGGAGQNEQFF | TGTGCCAGCAGCTTAATAATGGGGGGGGGAGCCGGGCAAAATGAGCAGTTCTTC
many | TRBJ2-3 | TRBV11-2 | TRBD2 | CASSLLAGATDTQYF | TGTGCCAGCAGCCTACTAGCGGGCGCCACAGATACGCAGTATTTT
- | TRBJ2-1 | TRBV7-9 | - | CAGNRDTSYNEQFF | TGTGCCGGCAACCGGGACACCTCCTACAACGAGCAGTTCTTC
- | TRBJ1-4 | TRBV20-1 | TRBD1 | CSASGDSNEKLFF | TGCAGTGCTAGTGGGGACAGTAATGAAAAACTGTTTTTT
many | TRBJ1-5 | TRBV12-3/TRBV12-4 | - | CASSLSSSNQPQHF | TGTGCCAGCAGTTTATCCAGTAGCAATCAGCCCCAGCATTTT
many | TRBJ2-7 | TRBV5-1 | - | CASSLDSTSYEQYF | TGCGCCAGCAGCTTGGATTCCACTTCCTACGAGCAGTACTTC
- | TRBJ1-5 | TRBV7-6 | - | CASSLDPGGVQPQHF | TGTGCCAGCAGTTTAGACCCCGGGGGCGTACAGCCCCAGCATTTT
many | TRBJ1-5 | TRBV19 | TRBD1 | CASCERDRGYSNQPQHF | TGTGCCAGTTGTGAGCGGGACAGGGGTTATAGCAATCAGCCCCAGCATTTT
many | TRBJ1-1 | TRBV11-2 | - | CASSLGIRQEAFF | TGTGCCAGCAGCTTAGGGATCCGGCAGGAAGCTTTCTTT
many | TRBJ2-1 | TRBV5-1 | TRBD1 | CATTGTGINNEQFF | TGCGCCACGACCGGGACAGGGATAAATAATGAGCAGTTCTTC
many | TRBJ2-6 | TRBV18 | TRBD1 | CASSPGDRAGANVLTF | TGTGCCAGCTCACCGGGAGACAGGGCGGGGGCCAACGTCCTGACTTTC
few | TRBJ2-7 | TRBV5-1 | - | CASSPKGAGSEQYF | TGCGCCAGCAGCCCAAAGGGTGCTGGTTCGGAGCAGTACTTC
many | TRBJ2-6 | TRBV6-2/TRBV6-3 | - | CASRPDPGLPGANVLTF | TGTGCCAGCAGGCCAGACCCGGGACTTCCTGGGGCCAACGTCCTGACTTTC